This T cell receptor beta chain was captured by sequencing in a study of CD8+ T cells in alopecia areata. Study information: Twice a day, 5 to 10 mg of oral tofacitinib was administered to treated patients.

Specified treatment: oral pan-JAK inhibitor, 5-10 mg twice daily. Individuals with alopecia areata gave both lesional scalp punch biopsies and peripheral blood for collection. This CDR3 has 15 residues. V shed 5 bases and J shed 2 bases, with 12 bases lying between them. CDR1 is MNHNS, CDR2 SASEGT, per germline. TCR sequencing used cDNA made by reverse transcription of extracted RNA. The assay was immunoSEQ multiplex PCR, and TCRdb's table has in-frame clones only and misses some. The profile shows 79,000 or so clones, 66% of them singletons. Sequencing was performed on CD8+ T cells sorted from blood, taken at week 24, from a patient treated with tofacitinib. The clonotype originates from a human donor with alopecia areata. The chain has TRBV6-1 and TRBJ2-2, with D possibly being TRBD2 (5 bases). CDR3 region: CASSFQTGNTGELFF. In nucleotides, the CDR3 is TGTGCCAGCAGTTTCCAGACGGGAAACACCGGGGAGCTGTTTTTT.